The 17 T cell receptor beta chains given below trace back to one sample, sequenced in a study of blood T cell repertoires in COVID-19. Sequenced by immunoSEQ multiplex PCR; TCRdb stores in-frame clones only, minus some. The table records 88,000 or so clones, around 79% of them present only once. The specimen was peripheral blood. The receptor set was obtained from a human donor in a cohort sampled during active COVID-19.

This chain connects TRBV28 to TRBJ2-1; 11 bases agree with TRBD2. V was clipped by 7 bases and J by 6 bases; unmatched bases: 8. CDR3 length: 15 amino acids. Germline loops: CDR1 MDHEN, CDR2 SYDVKM. The CDR3 loop reads CASTSLGTSGNEQFF. CDR3 bases: TGTGCCAGCACCTCTTTGGGGACTAGCGGCAATGAGCAGTTCTTC.

V and J are TRBV10-3 and TRBJ1-4, with D uncertain. This CDR3 has 13 residues. The V end was cut by 3 bases, the J end by 7 bases, with 9 bases between. Germline CDR1 and CDR2: ENHRY and SYGVKD. CDR3 bases: TGTGCCATCAGTGACCTTAGGAGTGAAAAACTGTTTTTT. It translates to CAISDLRSEKLFF.

V usage is TRBV9 and J usage is TRBJ2-7; 7 bases agree with TRBD1. This CDR3 contains 15 residues. Losses at the gene ends were 0 bases for V and 2 bases for J; bases not matched to a gene: 5. The germline gives CDR1 SGDLS, CDR2 YYNGEE. The CDR3 loop is CASSVGPTGAYEQYF. The CDR3 DNA reads TGTGCCAGCAGCGTAGGGCCCACAGGGGCCTACGAGCAGTACTTC.

This chain joins TRBV19 and TRBJ2-5; 7 nucleotides match TRBD1. The V gene's germline CDR1 is LNHDA and CDR2 SQIVND (reference sequence). V lost 0 bases, J lost 0 bases, and 7 bases stayed unmatched. CDR3 size: 17 residues. CDR3 in amino acids: CASSIDPFGTDQETQYF. The CDR3 nucleotides are TGTGCCAGTAGTATAGACCCTTTCGGGACAGACCAAGAGACCCAGTACTTC.

In its sample, this clone was seen a few times. CDR3 region: CASSLWGGVNTEAFF. CDR3 DNA sequence: TGCGCCAGCAGCTTGTGGGGCGGCGTGAACACTGAAGCTTTCTTT. The V and J genes are TRBV5-1 and TRBJ1-1, with D tentatively TRBD1 (5 bases). In germline, CDR1 is SGHRS, CDR2 YFSETQ. This CDR3 is 15 amino acids long. Trimming cost V 1 base and J 0 bases, with 10 bases left between them.

The table lists this clone with a count of one. The chain uses TRBV5-4 and TRBJ2-7, with TRBD1 matching over 7 bases. The germline V gene encodes CDR1 SGHNT and CDR2 YYREEE (reference sequence). CDR3 length: 14 residues. The junction had 3 bases not matched to a gene; V was cut back by 3 bases and J by 0 bases. In DNA, the CDR3 is TGTGCCAGCAGCTGGACAGGCAGCTCCTACGAGCAGTACTTC. It encodes CASSWTGSSYEQYF.

On this clone itself: The sample holds other DNA sequences that translate to the same CDR3. CDR3 region: CASSSYSSYNEQFF. DNA of the CDR3: TGTGCCAGCAGTTCTTATAGCTCCTACAATGAGCAGTTCTTC. This chain joins TRBV28 and TRBJ2-1, with D unresolved. V was cut by 4 bases and J by 0 bases, with 7 bases left in between. The CDR3 covers 14 residues. Per the germline V gene, CDR1 is MDHEN and CDR2 is SYDVKM. The full variable domain, in which reference TRBV28 and TRBJ2-1 provide the parts outside the CDR3, is DVKVTQSSRYLVKRTGEKVFLECVQDMDHENMFWYRQDPGLGLRLIYFSYDVKMKEKGDIPEGYSVSREKKERFSLILESASTNQTSMYLCASSSYSSYNEQFFGPGTRLTVL.

This chain uses TRBV28 with TRBJ2-3, with D possibly being TRBD2 (6 bases). Trimming pared 3 bases from V and 9 bases from J, leaving 22 bases between. Per germline, CDR1 MDHEN and CDR2 SYDVKM. The CDR3 loop spans 16 amino acids. Here the CDR3 DNA reads TGTGCCAGCAGTTTCTCGGCGGGGCCCCCAACGGGGACGCAGTATTTT. Amino acids: CASSFSAGPPTGTQYF.

This clone appeared a single time. The CDR3 is CASSYLRHLYRSGANVLTF. CDR3 nucleotide sequence: TGTGCCAGCAGTTACTTGCGACACCTATACCGTTCTGGGGCCAACGTCCTGACTTTC. The J gene is TRBJ2-6, the V gene TRBV6-7; D unclear. TRBV6-7 is known as an ORF, though its function is uncertain. The V end lost 1 base, the J end lost 1 base, and 17 bases lay between the germline ends. The CDR3 spans 19 residues.

The V and J genes are TRBV11-3 and TRBJ2-2; D not resolved. Per the germline V gene, CDR1 is SGHNT and CDR2 is YENEEA. The CDR3 sequence is 15 residues long. Trimming removed 5 bases from V and 0 bases from J, with 10 bases in between. The CDR3 DNA reads TGTGCCAGCAGCGCCCCAAGAGCGAACACCGGGGAGCTGTTTTTT. Protein: CASSAPRANTGELFF.

This chain uses TRBV6-5 with TRBJ2-3; tentative D call: TRBD1 (5 bases). CDR3 length: 15 residues. Germline loops: CDR1 MNHEY, CDR2 SVGAGI. V lost 5 bases and J lost 0, with 12 bases in between. In DNA form, the CDR3 reads TGTGCCAGCAGTCCCCCGGACACAAGCACAGATACGCAGTATTTT. Amino acid sequence: CASSPPDTSTDTQYF.

The rearrangement joins TRBV4-1 to TRBJ1-6, with D possibly TRBD1 on 5 matching bases. V was clipped by 3 bases and J by 0 bases, with 12 bases between them. The CDR3 is 17 residues long. CDR1 and CDR2 (germline): MGHRA, YSYEKL. In nucleotides, the CDR3 is TGCGCCAGCAGCCAGAGGGGACTGAGCTCCTATAATTCACCCCTCCACTTT. Translated, it gives CASSQRGLSSYNSPLHF.

The gene calls are TRBV5-1 and TRBJ2-1; 8 bases align to TRBD2. With V trimmed by 0 bases and J by 4 bases, 9 bases remained unmatched. The CDR3 extends over 17 amino acids. Germline lookup yields CDR1 SGHRS and CDR2 YFSETQ. CDR3 sequence reads: CASSLGRASGRYNEQFF. CDR3 DNA: TGCGCCAGCAGCTTGGGGCGGGCTAGCGGGCGATACAATGAGCAGTTCTTC.

The gene calls are TRBV2 and TRBJ2-3; 9 bases map to TRBD1. The V gene end was trimmed by 5 bases and the J gene end by 1 base; junction bases not matched to a gene: 1. Germline CDR1 and CDR2: SNHLY and FYNNEI. This CDR3 is 14 amino acids long. The CDR3 coding sequence is TGTGCCAGCAGTAGGGACAGGGGCACAGATACGCAGTATTTT. Its translation is CASSRDRGTDTQYF.

The chain couples TRBV7-9 to TRBJ2-1; no clear D gene. V lost 3 bases and J lost 0, with 6 bases in between. The CDR3 runs to 14 residues. Germline loops: CDR1 SEHNR, CDR2 FQNEAQ (reference sequence). Written as DNA, the CDR3 is TGTGCCAGCAGCTTCATGAGCTCCTACAATGAGCAGTTCTTC. This gives the protein CASSFMSSYNEQFF. The whole variable domain, remainder taken from reference TRBV7-9 and TRBJ2-1, is DTGVSQNPRHKITKRGQNVTFRCDPISEHNRLYWYRQTLGQGPEFLTYFQNEAQLEKSRLLSDRFSAERPKGSFSTLEIQRTEQGDSAMYLCASSFMSSYNEQFFGPGTRLTVL.

The chain joins TRBV27 to TRBJ2-1, with 11 bases fitting TRBD2. Germline trimming cut 6 bases from V and 2 bases from J; bases unmatched to any gene: 6. The CDR3 is 16 residues long. Germline V gene data show CDR1 as MNHEY and CDR2 as SMNVEV (reference sequence). This CDR3 reads CASRPGLAETYNEQFF. The CDR3 DNA sequence: TGTGCCAGCAGACCGGGACTAGCGGAAACCTACAATGAGCAGTTCTTC.

The chain couples TRBV10-3 to TRBJ1-2, with 7 bases aligning to TRBD1. Per the germline V gene, CDR1 is ENHRY and CDR2 is SYGVKD. The CDR3 is made up of 14 amino acids. V dropped 9 bases and J dropped 2; count of bases not matched to a gene: 9. CDR3 DNA sequence: TGTGCCATTAGGGGTGGACAGGAGAACTATGGCTACACCTTC. Translating it yields CAIRGGQENYGYTF.